Below are 30 T cell receptor beta chains sequenced from a single sample in a study of blood T cell repertoires in COVID-19. Produced via immunoSEQ multiplex PCR; TCRdb's table is partial and in-frame only. The sample consists of 150,000 or so clones, 85% to 90% of them appearing once. The specimen was peripheral blood. The receptors originated from a woman aged 40 to 50 with acute or convalescent COVID-19.

The rearrangement joins TRBV5-6 to TRBJ1-1, with TRBD1 matching over 7 bases. V dropped 9 bases and J dropped 1; count of bases not matched to a gene: 9. Germline values: CDR1 SGHDT, CDR2 YYEEEE. This CDR3 is built from 14 residues. The CDR3, as DNA: TGTGCCACGCCAAGACAGGGAAGGAACACTGAAGCTTTCTTT. This translates into CATPRQGRNTEAFF.

The rearrangement uses TRBV10-1 and TRBJ2-7; maybe TRBD2 (5 bases). CDR3 length: 14 amino acids. Trimming stripped 8 bases from V and 6 bases from J, with 20 bases between. Germline V CDR1 and CDR2: WNHNN, SYGVQD (reference sequence). CDR3 loop: CASHDGRVEGEQYF. CDR3 bases: TGCGCCAGCCACGACGGACGAGTAGAGGGCGAGCAGTACTTC.

CDR3 amino acids: CASSRSYEQYF. CDR3 in DNA: TGTGCCAGCTCTAGGAGCTACGAGCAGTACTTC. This rearrangement joins TRBV2 to TRBJ2-7; no definite D call. The V gene lost 8 bases and the J gene lost 3 bases, with 8 bases spanning the gap. The length of the CDR3 is 11 residues. Germline V gene lookup returns CDR1 SNHLY and CDR2 FYNNEI.

This rearrangement joins TRBV11-2 to TRBJ2-1; TRBD2 aligns across 10 bases. The CDR3 sequence is 16 residues long. V shed 3 bases and J 4 bases; nucleotides not matched to a gene: 6. Germline assignment: CDR1 SGHAT and CDR2 FQNNGV. The CDR3 loop is CASSLASGGPYNEQFF. The CDR3 coding sequence is TGTGCCAGCAGCTTGGCTAGCGGGGGCCCATACAATGAGCAGTTCTTC.

The chain couples TRBV30 to TRBJ1-5; 7 bases agree with TRBD1. The CDR3 contains 15 residues. The J segment lost 2 bases and the V segment lost 8 bases, leaving 12 bases of the junction unmatched. Germline-derived CDR1 and CDR2 are GTSNPN and SVGIG (reference sequence). The CDR3 nucleotides read TGTGCCCTAAGTAGACAGGGTCTTGGCAATCAGCCCCAGCATTTT. Translated, it gives CALSRQGLGNQPQHF.

The V call is TRBV29-1, the J call TRBJ2-4, with 7 bases matching TRBD1. Germline CDR1 reads SQVTM; CDR2 reads ANQGSEA. CDR3 length: 12 amino acids. The V gene end was trimmed by 3 bases and the J gene end by 8 bases; junction bases not matched to a gene: 4. The CDR3 DNA reads TGCAGCGTTGAGGGCCAGGGGGACATTCAGTACTTC. This encodes CSVEGQGDIQYF.

The chain combines TRBV9 with TRBJ1-2, with a tentative D call TRBD1 (5 bases). CDR3 length: 12 amino acids. The V gene's germline CDR1 is SGDLS and CDR2 YYNGEE. Trimming removed 2 bases from V and 9 bases from J, with 11 bases in between. The CDR3: CASSVLPGSYTF. CDR3 bases: TGTGCCAGCAGCGTCCTGCCAGGGAGCTACACCTTC.

V is TRBV7-2 and J is TRBJ2-1; weak D call: TRBD1 (7 bases). V lost 6 bases and J 4 bases, leaving 16 bases between the germline ends. The CDR3 runs 15 residues. The germline V gene has CDR1 SGHTA and CDR2 FQGNSA. CDR3 sequence reads: CASRPGGDRYNEQFF. The CDR3 DNA sequence: TGTGCCAGCAGACCCGGAGGGGACAGATACAATGAGCAGTTCTTC.

The chain links TRBV2 to TRBJ1-6, with 9 nucleotides matching TRBD1. The V and J ends lost 5 bases and 10 bases, in that order; junction bases with no gene match: 3. The CDR3 is made up of 13 amino acids. The germline V gene has CDR1 SNHLY and CDR2 FYNNEI. Here the CDR3 reads CASSRDRDSPLHF. The CDR3 bases are TGTGCCAGCAGTAGGGACAGGGACTCACCCCTCCACTTT.

The rearrangement links TRBV28 to TRBJ2-3; 8 bases match TRBD2. The CDR3 has 20 amino acids. Germline values: CDR1 MDHEN, CDR2 SYDVKM. Germline trimming cut 4 bases from V and 1 base from J; bases unmatched to any gene: 19. CDR3 residues: CASSSPNLAGPKPRTDTQYF. The DNA for the CDR3 is TGTGCCAGCAGTTCCCCAAACTTAGCGGGACCCAAACCTCGCACAGATACGCAGTATTTT.

The chain combines TRBV5-6 with TRBJ2-7; TRBD1 is a possible D gene (6 bases). Germline values: CDR1 SGHDT, CDR2 YYEEEE. V lost 2 bases and J 6 bases, leaving 12 bases between the germline ends. The CDR3 is 13 amino acids. The CDR3 sequence: CASSFQYRAEQYF. CDR3 DNA: TGTGCCAGCAGCTTTCAATACAGGGCCGAGCAGTACTTC.

The CDR3, as DNA: TGTGCCAGCAGCTTAGGCCAGTCCACCCAAGAGACCCAGTACTTC. It specifies CASSLGQSTQETQYF. The rearrangement joins TRBV7-7 to TRBJ2-5; no firm D call. V lost 1 base, J lost 1 base, and 10 bases lay in between. In germline, CDR1 is SSHAT, CDR2 FNYEAQ (reference sequence). The CDR3 runs to 15 residues. The entire variable domain, with the rest obtained from reference TRBV7-7 and TRBJ2-5, is as follows: GAGVSQSPRYKVTKRGQDVTLRCDPISSHATLYWYQQALGQGPEFLTYFNYEAQPDKSGLPSDRFSAERPEGSISTLTIQRTEQRDSAMYRCASSLGQSTQETQYFGPGTRLLVL.

V gene TRBV14 combines with J gene TRBJ2-2, with D maybe TRBD1 (5 bases). Per the germline V gene, CDR1 is SGHDN and CDR2 is FVKESK. V was clipped by 3 bases and J by 4 bases, with 9 bases between them. This CDR3 is built from 14 residues. This CDR3 is CASSQQGFTGELFF. The DNA of the CDR3 is TGTGCCAGCAGCCAGCAGGGTTTCACCGGGGAGCTGTTTTTT.

The rearrangement uses TRBV5-6 and TRBJ2-1; 10 nucleotides agree with TRBD2. The V and J ends lost 4 bases and 2 bases, in that order; junction bases with no gene match: 6. The CDR3 extends over 16 amino acids. The germline gives CDR1 SGHDT, CDR2 YYEEEE. The CDR3 DNA follows: TGTGCCAGCAGCGAGAATCTAGCGGGAGCCTACAATGAGCAGTTCTTC. It translates to CASSENLAGAYNEQFF.

This clone came up once. This rearrangement joins TRBV5-3 to TRBJ1-3; weak D call: TRBD1 (5 bases). TRBV5-3 is an ORF, and what it does is uncertain. The CDR3 contains 14 residues. Deletions cut 0 bases from V and 8 bases from J, with 12 bases between. The CDR3, as DNA: TGTGCCAGAAGCTTGGAGGGGAAGGGCCACACCATATATTTT. Its translation is CARSLEGKGHTIYF.

The CDR3 sequence is CASSYTGSGSAGELFF. In DNA, the CDR3 is TGTGCCAGCAGCTACACAGGGTCGGGTTCCGCCGGGGAGCTGTTTTTT. This chain joins TRBV2 and TRBJ2-2; TRBD1 is a possible D gene (6 bases). Trimming removed 6 bases at V and 6 bases at J, with 20 bases between. Germline-derived CDR1 and CDR2 are SNHLY and FYNNEI. This CDR3 spans 16 amino acids.

The V call is TRBV7-9, the J call TRBJ1-1, with D possibly TRBD1 on 5 matching bases. V dropped 2 bases and J dropped 0 bases, with 10 bases sitting between them. Germline V gene lookup returns CDR1 SEHNR and CDR2 FQNEAQ (reference sequence). The CDR3 covers 15 residues. The CDR3 spells CASSLYTGLNTEAFF. The CDR3 DNA sequence: TGTGCCAGCAGCTTATATACAGGATTGAACACTGAAGCTTTCTTT.

The rearrangement joins TRBV4-1 to TRBJ1-4; 9 bases fit TRBD1. Trimming cost V 2 bases and J 5 bases; bases outside gene matches: 3. Germline V gene data show CDR1 as MGHRA and CDR2 as YSYEKL. The CDR3 spans 15 residues. In nucleotides, the CDR3 is TGCGCCAGCAGCCAAACCGGGACAGGGAATGAAAAACTGTTTTTT. It encodes CASSQTGTGNEKLFF.

This sequence joins TRBV4-1 and TRBJ2-7; D is perhaps TRBD1 (6 bases). Germline-derived CDR1 and CDR2 are MGHRA and YSYEKL. This CDR3 has 15 residues. Between the trimmed V and J ends, which lost 4 bases and 0 bases, there was a span of 13 bases. CDR3 in amino acids: CASSREGQSSYEQYF. The CDR3 bases are TGCGCCAGCAGCCGGGAAGGACAGAGCTCCTACGAGCAGTACTTC.

The chain employs TRBV28 and TRBJ2-3; 7 bases map to TRBD2. This CDR3 is 14 amino acids long. Per the germline V gene, CDR1 is MDHEN and CDR2 is SYDVKM. The V and J ends lost 3 bases and 5 bases, in that order; junction bases with no gene match: 5. The CDR3 loop reads CASSLGGGEDTQYF. Here the CDR3 DNA reads TGTGCCAGCAGTTTGGGCGGGGGAGAAGATACGCAGTATTTT.

The V call is TRBV4-1, the J call TRBJ2-3; a weak D match, TRBD2 (5 bases). Germline lookup yields CDR1 MGHRA and CDR2 YSYEKL. The CDR3 extends over 15 amino acids. Trimming stripped 0 bases from V and 6 bases from J, with 13 bases between. CDR3 in DNA: TGCGCCAGCAGCCAAGATTCGGGAAATTGGGATACGCAGTATTTT. It is translated as CASSQDSGNWDTQYF.

V usage is TRBV6-5 and J usage is TRBJ2-1, with D tentatively TRBD2 (5 bases). V was trimmed by 2 bases and J by 9 bases, leaving 14 bases between them. Germline CDR1 reads MNHEY; CDR2 reads SVGAGI. The CDR3 has 14 residues. This CDR3 reads CASSYDQEVGEQFF. CDR3 sequence (DNA): TGTGCCAGCAGTTACGATCAGGAGGTGGGTGAGCAGTTCTTC.

A single count supports this clone. The rearrangement links TRBV9 to TRBJ2-1, with 7 bases aligning to TRBD2. The CDR3 loop spans 15 amino acids. Per germline, CDR1 SGDLS and CDR2 YYNGEE. Unmatched junction bases numbered 7, after V lost 4 bases and J lost 3 bases. The CDR3: CASSTLASVYNEQFF. As DNA, the CDR3 is TGTGCCAGCAGCACACTAGCGTCGGTCTACAATGAGCAGTTCTTC.

The V call is TRBV30, the J call TRBJ2-2, with 11 bases matching TRBD2. The J segment lost 4 bases and the V segment lost 3 bases, leaving 4 bases of the junction unmatched. The CDR3 extends over 15 amino acids. Germline lookup yields CDR1 GTSNPN and CDR2 SVGIG (reference sequence). CDR3 sequence reads: CAWRLAGDGTGELFF. CDR3 bases: TGTGCCTGGAGACTAGCGGGAGATGGCACCGGGGAGCTGTTTTTT.

The CDR3 DNA is TGTGCCAGCAGCCAAGAAGGCCTAGTTTGGTCTACCGGGGAGCTGTTTTTT. Translation: CASSQEGLVWSTGELFF. The chain is built from TRBV3-1 (or the pseudogene TRBV3-2) and TRBJ2-2; unclear D gene. Germline V lookup: CDR1 LGHDT, CDR2 YNNKEL (reference sequence). This CDR3 spans 17 amino acids. Between the trimmed V and J ends, which lost 0 bases and 5 bases, there was a span of 16 bases.

The chain couples TRBV7-9 to TRBJ2-4; D is possibly TRBD2 (6 bases). V gave up 3 bases and J gave up 2 bases, with 11 bases separating them. The CDR3 runs 15 residues. CDR1 is SEHNR and CDR2 is FQNEAQ in the germline V gene (reference sequence). The CDR3 sequence is CASSFGGDTKNIQYF. The CDR3 DNA follows: TGTGCCAGCAGCTTTGGAGGGGATACCAAAAACATTCAGTACTTC.

The chain recombines TRBV9 with TRBJ2-2; the match to TRBD2 covers 10 bases. This CDR3 comprises 16 residues. Germline CDR1 is SGDLS and CDR2 is YYNGEE. V trimming: 8 bases; J trimming: 2 bases; junction bases outside the gene matches: 9. CDR3 loop: CASVGPSGGNTGELFF. The CDR3 DNA reads TGTGCCAGTGTAGGCCCTAGCGGGGGAAACACCGGGGAGCTGTTTTTT.

The genes are TRBV19 and TRBJ1-2; 10 nucleotides match TRBD1. V lost 1 base to trimming and J lost 4 bases; unmatched junction nucleotides: 12. Germline assignment: CDR1 LNHDA and CDR2 SQIVND (reference sequence). CDR3 length: 18 residues. The CDR3 loop reads CASSIARQGANRGYGYTF. The CDR3 coding sequence is TGTGCCAGTAGTATAGCTCGACAGGGGGCGAATAGAGGCTATGGCTACACCTTC.

This chain links TRBV5-4 with TRBJ2-7; possibly TRBD2 for D (5 bases). Germline CDR1 reads SGHNT; CDR2 reads YYREEE (reference sequence). Deletions cut 0 bases from V and 9 bases from J, with 22 bases between. This CDR3 is built from 16 residues. The CDR3 loop is CASSLAGNLDSSGQYF. CDR3 coding DNA: TGTGCCAGCAGCTTGGCCGGAAACCTTGATTCGAGCGGGCAGTACTTC.

V and J are TRBV14 and TRBJ2-1; perhaps TRBD2 as D (6 bases). Trimming left V 0 bases short and J 15 bases short, with 18 bases between. CDR3 length: 14 amino acids. Germline CDR1 is SGHDN and CDR2 is FVKESK. The CDR3 DNA sequence: TGTGCCAGCAGCCAAGAATGGGATTTGGGGGGTCCGTTCTTC. This encodes CASSQEWDLGGPFF.